The clone carrying this T cell receptor (beta chain) was recorded only once. The data originate from a study of blood T cell repertoires in COVID-19. TCRdb keeps only in-frame clones here, not all; method: immunoSEQ multiplex PCR. This sample has roughly 250,000 clones, with 88% found just once. V was shortened by 1 base and J by 1 base, with 14 bases between the two germline ends. The V gene's germline CDR1 is SGHRS and CDR2 YFSETQ. The CDR3 extends over 16 amino acids. This rearrangement joins TRBV5-1 to TRBJ1-1; TRBD1 might be the D (5 bases). The specimen sequenced was peripheral blood. This TCR came from a man aged 55 to 69 who had recovered from COVID-19. The CDR3 DNA sequence: TGCGCCAGCAGCTTGATAGGCGGGGCTGGGAACACTGAAGCTTTCTTT. Its protein is CASSLIGGAGNTEAFF.